Below, one T cell receptor beta chain is given with its context. Germline and junction disagree at one end, which may indicate a read error. The CDR3 runs to 13 residues. CDR1 is SSHAT and CDR2 is FNYEAQ in the germline V gene (reference sequence). The data were obtained in a study of beta chain features in type 1 diabetes. cDNA synthesis used the whole RNA isolate, giving expressed TCRB sequences. A few million reads were obtained on average from naive, central memory and regulatory T cell samples. Clones were read by immunoSEQ multiplex PCR, and TCRdb kept only the in-frame ones, dropping some. The sample consists of fewer than 150,000 clones, roughly 7.2% of them appearing once. Each sorted fraction was over 95% pure.

Specimen: central memory CD4+ T cells from blood. The source of this sequence is a woman under 40 in good health. The rearrangement joins TRBV7-7 to TRBJ1-1; no clear D. This CDR3 is CASSSLPGTEAFF. CDR3 coding DNA: TGTGCTAGCAGTTCTCTTCCCGGTACTGAAGCTTTCTTT. Drawing the rest from reference TRBV7-7 and TRBJ1-1, the complete variable domain is GAGVSQSPRYKVTKRGQDVTLRCDPISSHATLYWYQQALGQGPEFLTYFNYEAQPDKSGLPSDRFSAERPEGSISTLTIQRTEQRDSAMYRCASSSLPGTEAFFGQGTRLTVV.